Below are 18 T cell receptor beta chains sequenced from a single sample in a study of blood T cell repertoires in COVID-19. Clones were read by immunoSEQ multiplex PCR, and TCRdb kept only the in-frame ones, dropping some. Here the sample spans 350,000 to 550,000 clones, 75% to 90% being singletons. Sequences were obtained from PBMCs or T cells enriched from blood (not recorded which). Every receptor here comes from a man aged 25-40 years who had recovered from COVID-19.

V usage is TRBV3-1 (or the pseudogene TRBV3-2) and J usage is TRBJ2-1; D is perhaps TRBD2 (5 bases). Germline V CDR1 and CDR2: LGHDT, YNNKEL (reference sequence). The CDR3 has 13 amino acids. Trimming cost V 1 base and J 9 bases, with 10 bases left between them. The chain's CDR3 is CASSQGGGGEQFF. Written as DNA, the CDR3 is TGTGCCAGCAGCCAAGGGGGTGGAGGTGAGCAGTTCTTC.

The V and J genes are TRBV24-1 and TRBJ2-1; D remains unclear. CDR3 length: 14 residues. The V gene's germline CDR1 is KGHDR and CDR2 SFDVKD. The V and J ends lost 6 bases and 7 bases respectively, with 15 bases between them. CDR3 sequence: CATSLSAPRNEQFF. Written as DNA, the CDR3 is TGTGCCACCAGTCTGAGCGCACCAAGGAATGAGCAGTTCTTC.

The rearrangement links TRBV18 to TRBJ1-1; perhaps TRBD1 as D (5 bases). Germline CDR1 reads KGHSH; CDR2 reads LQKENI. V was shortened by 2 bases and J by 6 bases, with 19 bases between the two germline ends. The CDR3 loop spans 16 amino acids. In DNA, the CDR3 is TGTGCCAGCTCACCAGCGAATCAGGGACTTCGCCCTGAAGCTTTCTTT. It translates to CASSPANQGLRPEAFF.

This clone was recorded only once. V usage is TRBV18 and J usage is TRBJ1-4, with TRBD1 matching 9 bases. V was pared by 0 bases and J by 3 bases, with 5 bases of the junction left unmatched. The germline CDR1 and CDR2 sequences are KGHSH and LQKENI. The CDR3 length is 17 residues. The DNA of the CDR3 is TGTGCCAGCTCACCACCGTCGACAGGGGGGTCTAATGAAAAACTGTTTTTT. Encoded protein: CASSPPSTGGSNEKLFF.

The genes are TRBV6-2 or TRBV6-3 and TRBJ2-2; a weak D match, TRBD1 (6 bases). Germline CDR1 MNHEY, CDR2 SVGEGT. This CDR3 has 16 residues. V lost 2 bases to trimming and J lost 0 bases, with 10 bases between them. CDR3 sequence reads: CASSYRDKANTGELFF. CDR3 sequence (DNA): TGTGCCAGCAGTTACCGGGACAAAGCGAACACCGGGGAGCTGTTTTTT.

DNA for the CDR3: TGCAGCGTCCCTAGGACAGGGGGCAATGAGCAGTTCTTC. As protein: CSVPRTGGNEQFF. The chain carries TRBV29-1 and TRBJ2-1; TRBD1 matches 10 bases. Germline trimming cut 6 bases from V and 6 bases from J; bases unmatched to any gene: 5. This CDR3 has 13 residues. CDR1 and CDR2 from the germline V gene are SQVTM and ANQGSEA.

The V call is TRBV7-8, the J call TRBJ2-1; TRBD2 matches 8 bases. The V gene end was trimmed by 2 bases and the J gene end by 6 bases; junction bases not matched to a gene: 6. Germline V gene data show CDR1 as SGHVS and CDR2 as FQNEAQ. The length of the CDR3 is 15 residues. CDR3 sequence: CASSLRGGRINEQFF. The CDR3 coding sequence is TGTGCCAGCAGCTTACGGGGGGGACGGATCAATGAGCAGTTCTTC. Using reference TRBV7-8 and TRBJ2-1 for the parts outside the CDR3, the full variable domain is GAGVSQSPRYKVAKRGQDVALRCDPISGHVSLFWYQQALGQGPEFLTYFQNEAQLDKSGLPSDRFFAERPEGSVSTLKIQRTQQEDSAVYLCASSLRGGRINEQFFGPGTRLTVL.

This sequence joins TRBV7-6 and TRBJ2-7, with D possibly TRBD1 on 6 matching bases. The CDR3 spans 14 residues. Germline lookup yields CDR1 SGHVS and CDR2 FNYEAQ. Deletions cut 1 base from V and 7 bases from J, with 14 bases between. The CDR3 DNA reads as TGTGCCAGCAGCTTAGAGGGCAGGGGCAAGGAGCAGTACTTC. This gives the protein CASSLEGRGKEQYF.

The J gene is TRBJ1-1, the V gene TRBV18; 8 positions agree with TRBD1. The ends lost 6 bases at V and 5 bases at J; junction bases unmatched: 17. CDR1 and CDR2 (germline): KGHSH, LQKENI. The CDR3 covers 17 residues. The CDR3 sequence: CASSPVGPGGDGTEAFF. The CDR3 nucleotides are TGTGCCAGCTCCCCGGTAGGGCCAGGGGGCGATGGTACTGAAGCTTTCTTT.

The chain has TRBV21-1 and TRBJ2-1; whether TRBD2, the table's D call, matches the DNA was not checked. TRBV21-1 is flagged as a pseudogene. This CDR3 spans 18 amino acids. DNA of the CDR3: TGTGCCAGCAGCAAAGTTCAGGAAGCGGGAGGGTCCTACAATGAGCAGTTCTTC. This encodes CASSKVQEAGGSYNEQFF.

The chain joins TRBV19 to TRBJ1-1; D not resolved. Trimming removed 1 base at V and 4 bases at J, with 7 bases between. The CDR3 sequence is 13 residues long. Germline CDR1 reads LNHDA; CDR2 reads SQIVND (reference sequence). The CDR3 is CASSIVSSTEAFF. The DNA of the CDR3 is TGTGCCAGTAGTATAGTAAGTAGCACTGAAGCTTTCTTT.

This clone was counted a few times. Here the CDR3 reads CASSFETGVAFF. CDR3 bases: TGTGCCAGCAGCTTCGAGACAGGGGTGGCTTTCTTT. The rearrangement joins TRBV7-9 to TRBJ1-1; 8 positions agree with TRBD1. The germline V gene encodes CDR1 SEHNR and CDR2 FQNEAQ (reference sequence). With 3 bases clipped from V and 11 bases from J, the junction kept 5 bases outside the gene matches. This CDR3 spans 12 amino acids.

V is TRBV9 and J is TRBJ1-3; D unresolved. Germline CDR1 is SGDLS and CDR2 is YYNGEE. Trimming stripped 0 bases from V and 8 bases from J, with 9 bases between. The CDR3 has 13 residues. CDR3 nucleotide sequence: TGTGCCAGCAGCGTAGGAGCCTCCGACACCATATATTTT. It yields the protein CASSVGASDTIYF.

CDR3: CASSRDSTDTQYF. CDR3 coding DNA: TGTGCCAGCTCGAGAGATAGCACAGATACGCAGTATTTT. The chain uses TRBV2 and TRBJ2-3; D gene unclear. Trimming took off 8 bases at V and 0 bases at J, with 9 bases between the two ends. The CDR3 runs 13 residues. CDR1 and CDR2 from the germline V gene are SNHLY and FYNNEI.

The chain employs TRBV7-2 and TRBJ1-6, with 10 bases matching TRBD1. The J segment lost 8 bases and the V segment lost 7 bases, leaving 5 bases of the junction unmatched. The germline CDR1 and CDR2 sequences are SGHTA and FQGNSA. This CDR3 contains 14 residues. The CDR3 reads CASTPGTGDSPLHF. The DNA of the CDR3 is TGTGCCAGCACCCCCGGGACAGGGGATTCACCCCTCCACTTT.

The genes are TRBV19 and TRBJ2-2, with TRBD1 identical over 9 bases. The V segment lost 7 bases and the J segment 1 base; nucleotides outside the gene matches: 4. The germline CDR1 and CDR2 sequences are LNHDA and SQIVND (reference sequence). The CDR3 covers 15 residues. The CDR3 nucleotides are TGTGCCAGTACCTGGGGACAGGGGAACACCGGGGAGCTGTTTTTT. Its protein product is CASTWGQGNTGELFF.

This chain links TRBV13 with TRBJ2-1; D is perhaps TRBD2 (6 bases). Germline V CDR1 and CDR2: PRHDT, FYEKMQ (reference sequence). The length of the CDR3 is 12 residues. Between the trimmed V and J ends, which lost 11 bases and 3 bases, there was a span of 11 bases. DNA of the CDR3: TGTGCCGTCCCGGGACTCTACAATGAGCAGTTCTTC. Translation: CAVPGLYNEQFF.

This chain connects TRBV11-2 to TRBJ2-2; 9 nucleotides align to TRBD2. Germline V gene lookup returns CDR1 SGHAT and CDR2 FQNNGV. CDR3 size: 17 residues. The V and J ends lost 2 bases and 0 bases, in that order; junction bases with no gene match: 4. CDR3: CASSLRLAGSNTGELFF. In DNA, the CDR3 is TGTGCCAGCAGCTTAAGGCTAGCGGGATCGAACACCGGGGAGCTGTTTTTT.